This T cell receptor beta chain was identified during a study of blood T cell repertoires in COVID-19. Study context: Some COVID-19 samples were acute and others convalescent; all came from the United States, Italy and Spain. T cells, B-cell-depleted T cells, or PBMCs provided the cDNA or gDNA that served as material.

Germline V gives CDR1 KGHSH, CDR2 LQKENI. V lost 0 bases and J 3 bases, leaving 5 bases between the germline ends. The CDR3 extends over 13 amino acids. In the original workflow: Reference gene primer amplification yielded estimated nucleated cell counts. Only in-frame clones appear in the TCRdb table, and some are missing; sequencing was by immunoSEQ multiplex PCR. The V and J calls and clone size come from that table; D and trimming were worked out from the DNA. Of over 95,000 clones listed, 79% are singletons. Sequences were obtained from peripheral blood. This clonotype was sampled from a woman aged 80 or over with active or convalescent COVID-19. The chain couples TRBV18 to TRBJ1-1; no definite D call. CDR3 sequence reads: CASSPPSDTEAFF. The DNA for the CDR3 is TGTGCCAGCTCACCACCGTCGGACACTGAAGCTTTCTTT.